The 2 T cell receptor beta chains below come from one sample, sequenced in a study of T cell responses to AZD1222 COVID-19 vaccine. Assay: immunoSEQ multiplex PCR; the TCRdb copy retains only in-frame clones and omits some. This table holds fewer than 150,000 clones, over 90% found once. The source material was peripheral blood, sampled on day 0 of AZD1222 vaccination. These receptors originate from an adult in good health.

This chain links TRBV18 with TRBJ1-5; TRBD1 agrees at 10 bases. The V segment lost 3 bases and the J segment 5 bases; nucleotides outside the gene matches: 1. The CDR3 has 14 residues. Germline V gives CDR1 KGHSH, CDR2 LQKENI. CDR3 amino acids: CASSPDRGYQPQHF. CDR3 coding DNA: TGTGCCAGCTCACCGGACAGGGGGTATCAGCCCCAGCATTTT.

In this sample, this clone turned up once. V gene TRBV7-9 combines with J gene TRBJ1-3; tentative D call: TRBD1 (5 bases). V was shortened by 7 bases and J by 0 bases, with 10 bases between the two germline ends. The V gene's germline CDR1 is SEHNR and CDR2 FQNEAQ (reference sequence). The CDR3 runs to 14 residues. Written as DNA, the CDR3 is TGTGCCAGCACCCGGGGGAGCTCTGGAAACACCATATATTTT. This translates into CASTRGSSGNTIYF.